This TCR beta chain was sequenced during a study of cytomegalovirus exposure and HLA in healthy donors. Study information: Of roughly 400 genotyped donors, 81% grouped in the Caucasian-associated ancestry cluster.

For this clone: As yet, its antigen is unknown.

PCR primers comprised 60 Vbeta and 13 Jbeta primers. Authors' analysis steps: The authors later counted roughly 87 million unique TCR beta chains, 9 million to 12 million of them shared. Sequencing was performed with immunoSEQ multiplex PCR; in TCRdb, only in-frame clones are kept and a portion is missing. The V and J calls and the clone size are those of that table, but D and trimming were determined from the DNA. Of 200,000 to 250,000 clones in the sample, more than 70% were seen once. This CDR3 spans 16 amino acids. The V segment lost 2 bases and the J segment 2 bases; nucleotides outside the gene matches: 4. Germline loops: CDR1 SGHRS, CDR2 YFSETQ. Whole-study findings and limits: A link between a missense DCLRE1C variant and TCR beta V- and J-gene trimming emerged from a later analysis. Altogether, some 170 TCR beta chains were recorded as cytomegalovirus-associated.

V gene TRBV5-1 combines with J gene TRBJ2-2, with TRBD1 identical over 9 bases. Sequencing input: PBMCs. The clonotype comes from a human donor in good health. This CDR3 is CASSLPGQGNTGELFF. CDR3 in DNA: TGCGCCAGCAGCTTACCGGGACAGGGTAACACCGGGGAGCTGTTTTTT.